This TCR beta chain stems from a study of OX40 agonist ivuxolimab in advanced cancers. A note on the overall study: Ivuxolimab was a fully human IgG2 agonistic monoclonal antibody targeting the costimulatory receptor OX40 (CD134). The dose-escalation cohort was around 83% male with a mean age of roughly 62 years, ranging from about 23 to 85. The paper covers the monotherapy dose-escalation part of the phase I ivuxolimab trial, which included N ≈ 50 patients. Intravenous ivuxolimab was administered to patients every 2 weeks at six dose levels: 0.01, 0.1, 0.3, 1.5, 3 and 10 mg/kg. Patients were allowed to have had prior anti-PD-1, anti-PD-L1 or anti-CTLA-4 therapy, and 40% to 45% of the dose-escalation patients had been treated with checkpoint inhibitors. The purpose of peripheral TCRbeta sequencing was to test whether ivuxolimab changed TCR sequence diversity and led to clonal T-cell expansion. Among the roughly 50 dose-escalation patients, some 20 had hepatocellular carcinoma, roughly 15 melanoma, 9 renal cell carcinoma and 9 head and neck cancer. Partial responses were achieved by three dose-escalation patients, of whom one had hepatocellular carcinoma and two had cutaneous melanoma.

Patients with a history of autoimmune disease or receiving systemic immunosuppression were excluded from the trial. Peripheral blood for TCR sequencing was drawn from every dose cohort at baseline, at cycle 4 day 1 and at cycle 7 day 1. Samples were obtained from an open-label, multicenter, first-in-human phase I dose-escalation trial of ivuxolimab. Adults with locally advanced or metastatic melanoma, renal cell carcinoma, hepatocellular carcinoma or head and neck squamous cell carcinoma were enrolled in the trial. CD4+ and CD8+ T cells were sorted separately from peripheral blood before TCR sequencing. Notes on this clone: This receptor's antigen is unknown. No much larger clone is present one base from it, and per-base qualities are unavailable.

Genomic DNA was extracted from sorted cells for sequencing of the TCRbeta CDR3 region. TCRbeta CDR3 regions were sequenced using the immunoSEQ Assay. What TCRdb holds here is the immuneACCESS table cut down to in-frame rearrangements. Part of the clones is not present; checked against another copy, under half of the missing clones reflect an unresolved V gene, and the others are unexplained. The sample includes some 70,000 clones, with around 86% observed a single time. The ten top clones hold under 0.75% of the sample. Summary of the overall study and its limitations: Low levels of normalized T-cell clonal expansion were also seen in some patients who did not respond. Clonal expansion of both CD4+ and CD8+ blood T cells was observed from baseline to week 6 at doses 0.1 to 3.0 mg/kg. The antigen specificity of the peripheral T cells that underwent clonal expansion was not determined. After ivuxolimab, expanded clones were on average more numerous among CD8+ T cells than among CD4+ T cells. Partial responders in the 0.1-3.0 mg/kg groups had among the lowest normalized peripheral clonal expansion, especially among CD8+ T cells.

For this chain, trimming is 9 bases at the V end and 4 bases at the J end, and the number of junction bases without a gene match is 8. CDR1 MGHDK and CDR2 SYGVNS were looked up in the germline V gene. The CDR3 goes from the cysteine to the phenylalanine over 14 residues. CDR3 DNA is the only sequence kept; it has 42 bases, read in frame from the first base. The TCR was taken from an adult with an advanced solid tumor such as melanoma, head and neck, liver or kidney cancer. The V and J genes are TRBV25-1 and TRBJ2-2; TRBD1 fits 7 bases in the junction. Source: CD4+ or CD8+ T cells sorted from blood, taken in a trial of the OX40 agonist ivuxolimab. CDR3 sequence: CASRDSGGTGELFF. The nucleotide sequence is TGTGCCAGTAGGGATTCAGGGGGCACCGGGGAGCTGTTTTTT.